These T cell receptor beta chains were read from a single sample in a study of human T cells and chemical hapten exposure. MiXCR, applied by TCRdb to the RACE reads, yields one record per CDR3 protein. Of some 200,000 distinct CDR3 sequences in the sample, around 24% were seen once. The sequenced sample was whole blood, obtained in connection with sensitization to the hapten diphenylcyclopropenone (DPC). The source of these receptors is a woman aged 50 to 60 with alopecia areata. Some clones in this sample may be carry-over from other donors' samples. The CDR3 runs from the conserved cysteine through the conserved F or W. Each record gives: J gene, clone size, D gene, V gene, CDR3 DNA, CDR3 protein. D genes are given only for firm matches. Clone size appears in some rows only: once, few, many, or a class for an expanded clone.

>TRBJ1-4|.|.|TRBV6-5
TGTGCCAGCAGTTATTGGCGGGGTAATGAAAAACTGTTTTTT
CASSYWRGNEKLFF
>TRBJ2-7|.|.|TRBV10-3
TGTGTCATCAGCGGGTCGGGCGGCTCCTACGAGCAGTACTTC
CVISGSGGSYEQYF
>TRBJ2-5|.|TRBD1|TRBV12-3/TRBV12-4
TGTGCCAGCAGTGCGGGGACAGGTACAGGGGAGACCCAGTACTTC
CASSAGTGTGETQYF
>TRBJ2-7|few|TRBD1|TRBV29-1
TGCAGCGCCAACCTAAGGGGACAGGGTCTTAGCTACGAGCAGTACTTC
CSANLRGQGLSYEQYF
>TRBJ1-1|.|.|TRBV5-1
TGCGCCAGCAGAAAGGACGGCCGAGATGAAGCTTTCTTT
CASRKDGRDEAFF
>TRBJ2-1|.|.|TRBV7-7
TGTGCCAGCAGCTTAGACACCTACAATGAGCAGTTCTTC
CASSLDTYNEQFF
>TRBJ1-5|.|.|TRBV10-3
TGTGCCATCAGTGAGTCGGCCAGTCGTTATCAGCCCCAGCATTTT
CAISESASRYQPQHF
>TRBJ2-1|few|.|TRBV29-1
TGCAGCGCTGGGTTGGGGGGCCTTACCACCTACAATGAGCAGTTCTTC
CSAGLGGLTTYNEQFF
>TRBJ1-1|.|.|TRBV9
TGTGCCAGCAGCCCCGAATTCTTT
CASSPEFF
>TRBJ2-3|.|.|TRBV29-1
TGCAGCGGGGACCTCACAGATACGCAGTATTTT
CSGDLTDTQYF
>TRBJ1-5|.|.|TRBV12-3/TRBV12-4
TGTGCCAGCAGGAAGGGATCGGTCAATCAGCCCCAGCATTTT
CASRKGSVNQPQHF
>TRBJ2-7|.|.|TRBV5-1
TGCGCCAGCAGCTTGGCAGGGCTTGTACGTGACGAGCAGTACTTC
CASSLAGLVRDEQYF
>TRBJ2-5|.|.|TRBV14
TGTGCCAGCAGCACTTACACAACTCAAGAGACCCAGTACTTC
CASSTYTTQETQYF
>TRBJ2-3|few|.|TRBV2
TGTGCCAGCAGCCTACCCCCGGGACATACGCAGTATTTT
CASSLPPGHTQYF
>TRBJ1-1|few|TRBD1|TRBV18
TGTGCCAGCTCACACCGGGACAGAGTGAACACTGAAGCTTTCTTT
CASSHRDRVNTEAFF